This TCR beta chain was identified in a study of T cells in Graves' hyperthyroidism and ophthalmopathy (dated by TCRdb to the late 2010s). About the full investigation: Peripheral blood was collected at initial diagnosis, before any treatment. To identify distinguishing TCR V-J signatures, a discovery cohort of about 100 patients was used, comprising 43 with Graves' ophthalmopathy and around 57 with stable Graves' hyperthyroidism. Whether ophthalmopathy could be predicted prospectively was tested in an independent validation cohort made up of under 20 hyperthyroidism patients plus 17 patients who later progressed to ophthalmopathy. The paper describes TCR Vbeta CDR3 sequencing of 130 to 150 peripheral blood samples, made up of some 42 ophthalmopathy patients, approximately 73 hyperthyroidism patients and around 17 progressor patients. For training and testing, the 100 or so patients in the discovery cohort were randomly divided in a 7:3 ratio. Once sampling was done, hyperthyroidism patients were given methimazole at a starting dose of 30 mg daily, whereas ophthalmopathy patients were given high-dose intravenous methylprednisolone. Thyroid tissue and blood T-cell repertoires from six or seven Graves' hyperthyroidism patients were also compared in the study.

This clonotype turned up a few times. It lacks a known antigen. Base qualities are not at hand, and no much larger clone is one base apart. A patient counted as having stable Graves' hyperthyroidism if no progression to ophthalmopathy occurred over 18 months of follow-up. Hyperthyroidism patients were newly diagnosed, with disease duration under 2 months, and aged 18 to 65 years. The study excluded patients with uncontrolled infections, other autoimmune diseases, pregnancy or lactation. Clinical symptoms, serum thyroxine and TRAb, thyroid ultrasound, and orbital computed tomography formed the basis for the diagnoses. Ficoll-Paque density gradient centrifugation was used to isolate PBMCs from about 10 ml of fresh peripheral blood. Total RNA was extracted with Trizol reagent, and quality was checked on an Agilent 2100 Bioanalyzer. Overall study results and their limits: In validation, the model predicted progression to ophthalmopathy a median of roughly six months before onset, with roughly 70% sensitivity and more than 72% specificity. Ophthalmopathy was separated from stable hyperthyroidism by a 13 V-J signature model, with over 85% sensitivity and around 81% specificity obtained in cross-validation and 80%/75% obtained in testing. No statistical method was used to set the sample size in advance, and investigators knew the group allocation. Most expanded thyroid clonotypes (frequency above 0.001) were also found in blood, which suggests that blood repertoires may mirror thyroid immune responses.

Amplification of TCR beta CDR3 regions was carried out from RNA transcripts. A first-round RT-PCR of the TCR CDR3 used the HTBI primer set with the Qiagen OneStep RT-PCR kit. A second multiplex PCR round built the libraries, followed by size selection and purification. The libraries were sequenced on an Illumina HiSeq2000 using paired-end 100 bp reads. In the paper's pipeline: SOAPnuke was used to process the raw data, removing reads that contained adapters or uncalled bases, had a mean Phred below 15, or lacked an exact match to the constant primer or identifier. High-quality paired reads were merged with COPE v1.2.5, and unique nucleotide sequences were defined as clonotypes. MiTCR v1.1 was used to align the clonotypes against IMGT TRBV, TRBD and TRBJ reference segments. The analysis was restricted to V-J combinations with a frequency above 0.0001, which together covered around 99% of the repertoires. A TCS score was defined as the ratio between F50 (clonal expansion) and ExV (chaos), using BLOSUM62-based TCRdist between CDR3 peptides within each V-J. Welch's t-statistics and random forest reduced 500 to 650 V-J features to 10 to 15, which were used in a naive Bayes classifier (R e1071). Using fastp at Q25 and MiXCR, TCRdb reprocessed the public reads and kept productive beta chains. Each record represents a unique CDR3 protein, reported with the most common genes and DNA among its rows. TCRdb's processing, not the authors' own work, is the source of the V and J calls. Within this sample are around 200,000 distinct CDR3 sequences, with about 18% of them counted one time only. The ten largest clonotypes hold around 29% of the sample.

The sample consisted of blood. This sequence was found in a woman in her forties or fifties with Graves' hyperthyroidism.

The CDR3 reads CASSQRQGLAQYF. The DNA sequence reads TGTGCCAGCAGTCAACGACAGGGCTTGGCCCAGTACTTC. The sequence is built from TRBV27 and TRBJ2-5; a stretch of 7 junction bases matches TRBD1. CDR1 MNHEY and CDR2 SMNVEV were looked up in the germline V gene (reference sequence). Counted from cysteine to phenylalanine, this CDR3 has 13 amino acids. Solely the CDR3 DNA is kept, with 39 bases framed from the first base. Unmatched junction bases come to 9, with V trimmed by 5 bases and J by 9 bases.